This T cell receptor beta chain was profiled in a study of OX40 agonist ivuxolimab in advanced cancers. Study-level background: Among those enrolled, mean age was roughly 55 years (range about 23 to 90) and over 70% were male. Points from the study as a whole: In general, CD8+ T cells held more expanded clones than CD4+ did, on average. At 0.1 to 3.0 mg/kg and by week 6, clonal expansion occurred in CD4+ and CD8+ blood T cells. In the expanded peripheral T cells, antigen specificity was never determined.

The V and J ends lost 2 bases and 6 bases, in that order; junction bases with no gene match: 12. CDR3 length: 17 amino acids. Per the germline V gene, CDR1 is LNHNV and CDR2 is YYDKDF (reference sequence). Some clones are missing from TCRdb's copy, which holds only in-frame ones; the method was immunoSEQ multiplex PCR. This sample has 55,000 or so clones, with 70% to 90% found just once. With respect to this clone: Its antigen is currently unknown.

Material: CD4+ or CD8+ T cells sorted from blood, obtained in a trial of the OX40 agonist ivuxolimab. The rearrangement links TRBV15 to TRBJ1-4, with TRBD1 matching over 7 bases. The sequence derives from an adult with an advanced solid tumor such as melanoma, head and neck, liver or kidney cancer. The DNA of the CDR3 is TGTGCCACCAGCAGAAGGCCCCGCAGGGGGAGGGATGAAAAACTGTTTTTT. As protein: CATSRRPRRGRDEKLFF.